This T cell receptor (beta chain) is from a study of response to subunit inactivated influenza vaccine. Study-wide findings and caveats: Each seasonal flu vaccination may recruit only limited new T cells, authors suggested.

This clonotype has just a few counts. The antigen is unknown. MiXCR, applied by TCRdb to the RT-PCR reads, yields one record per CDR3 protein. The data contain about 650,000 distinct CDR3 sequences, 15% to 18% of them singletons. This sample comprised PBMCs from blood, obtained roughly 12 days after vaccination. The TCR comes from a man aged 50-59 years who received an inactivated influenza vaccine.

The CDR3 sequence is CAIKVPLAVPDTQYF. CDR3 DNA sequence: TGTGCCATTAAAGTTCCTCTCGCGGTGCCAGATACGCAGTATTTT. This rearrangement joins TRBV10-3 to TRBJ2-3; D unresolved. Germline V CDR1 and CDR2: ENHRY, SYGVKD. CDR3 length: 15 amino acids. V was pared by 9 bases and J by 4 bases, with 20 bases between.